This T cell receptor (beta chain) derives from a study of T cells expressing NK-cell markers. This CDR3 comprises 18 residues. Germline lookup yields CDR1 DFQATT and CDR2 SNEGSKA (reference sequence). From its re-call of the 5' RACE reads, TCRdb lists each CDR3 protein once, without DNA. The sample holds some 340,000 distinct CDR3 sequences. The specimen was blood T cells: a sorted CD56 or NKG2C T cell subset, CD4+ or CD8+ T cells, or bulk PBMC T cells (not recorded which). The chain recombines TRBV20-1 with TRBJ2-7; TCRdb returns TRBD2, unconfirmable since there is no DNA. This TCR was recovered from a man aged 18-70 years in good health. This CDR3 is CSARDFSGTSGGYYEQYF.